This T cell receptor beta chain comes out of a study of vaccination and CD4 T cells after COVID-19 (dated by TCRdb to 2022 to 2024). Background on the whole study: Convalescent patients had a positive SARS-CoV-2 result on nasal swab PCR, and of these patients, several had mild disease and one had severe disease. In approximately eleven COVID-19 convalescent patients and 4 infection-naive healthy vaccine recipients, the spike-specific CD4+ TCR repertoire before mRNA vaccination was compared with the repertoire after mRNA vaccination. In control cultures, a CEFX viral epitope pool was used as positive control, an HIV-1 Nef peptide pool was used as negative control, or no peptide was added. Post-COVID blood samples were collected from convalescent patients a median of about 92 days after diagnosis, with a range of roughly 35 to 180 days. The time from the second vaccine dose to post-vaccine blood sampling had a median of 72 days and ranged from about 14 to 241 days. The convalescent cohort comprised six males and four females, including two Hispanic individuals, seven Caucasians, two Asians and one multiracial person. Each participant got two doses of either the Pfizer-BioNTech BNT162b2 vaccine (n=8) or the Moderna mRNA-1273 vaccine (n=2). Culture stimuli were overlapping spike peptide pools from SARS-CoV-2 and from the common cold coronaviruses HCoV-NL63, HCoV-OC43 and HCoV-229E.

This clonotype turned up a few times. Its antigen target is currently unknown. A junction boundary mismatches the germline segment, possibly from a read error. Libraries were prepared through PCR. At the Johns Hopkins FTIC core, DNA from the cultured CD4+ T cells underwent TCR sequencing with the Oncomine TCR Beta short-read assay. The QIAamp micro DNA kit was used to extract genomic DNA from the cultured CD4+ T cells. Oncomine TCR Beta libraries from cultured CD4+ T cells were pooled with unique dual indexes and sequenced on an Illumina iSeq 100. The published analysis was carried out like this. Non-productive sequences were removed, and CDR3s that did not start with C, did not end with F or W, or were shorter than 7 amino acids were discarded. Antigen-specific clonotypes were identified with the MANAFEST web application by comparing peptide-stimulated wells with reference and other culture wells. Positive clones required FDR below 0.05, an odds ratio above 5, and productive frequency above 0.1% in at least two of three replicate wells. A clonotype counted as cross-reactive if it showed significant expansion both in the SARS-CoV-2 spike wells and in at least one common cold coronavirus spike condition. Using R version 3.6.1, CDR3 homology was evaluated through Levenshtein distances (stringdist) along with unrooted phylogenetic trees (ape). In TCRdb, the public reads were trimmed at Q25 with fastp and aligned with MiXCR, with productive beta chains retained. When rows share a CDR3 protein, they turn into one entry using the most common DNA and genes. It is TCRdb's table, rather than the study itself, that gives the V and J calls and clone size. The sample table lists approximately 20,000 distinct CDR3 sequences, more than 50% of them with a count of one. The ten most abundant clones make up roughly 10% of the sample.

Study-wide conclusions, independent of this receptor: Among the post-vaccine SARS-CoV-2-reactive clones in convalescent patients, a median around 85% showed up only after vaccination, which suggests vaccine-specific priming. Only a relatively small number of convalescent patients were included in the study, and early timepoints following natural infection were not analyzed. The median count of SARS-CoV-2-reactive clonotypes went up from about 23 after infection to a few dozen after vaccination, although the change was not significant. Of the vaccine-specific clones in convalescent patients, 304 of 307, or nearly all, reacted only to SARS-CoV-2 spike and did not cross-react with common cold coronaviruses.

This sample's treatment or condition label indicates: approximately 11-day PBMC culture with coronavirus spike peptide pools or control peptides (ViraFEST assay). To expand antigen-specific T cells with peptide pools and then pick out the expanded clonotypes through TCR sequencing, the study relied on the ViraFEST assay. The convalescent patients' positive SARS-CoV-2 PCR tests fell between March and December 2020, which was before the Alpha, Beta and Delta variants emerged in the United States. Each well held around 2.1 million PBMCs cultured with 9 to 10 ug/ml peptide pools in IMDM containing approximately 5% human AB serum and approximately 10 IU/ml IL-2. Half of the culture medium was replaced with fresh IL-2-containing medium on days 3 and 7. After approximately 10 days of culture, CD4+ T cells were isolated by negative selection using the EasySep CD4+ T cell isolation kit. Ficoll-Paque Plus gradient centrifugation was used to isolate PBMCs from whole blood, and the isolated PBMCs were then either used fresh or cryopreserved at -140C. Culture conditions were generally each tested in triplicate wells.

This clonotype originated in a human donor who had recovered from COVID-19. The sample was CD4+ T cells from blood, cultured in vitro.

Here the CDR3 is given as CASSPLTPDTQYF. Here is the DNA: TGTGCTAGCAGCCCGCTTACCCCAGATACGCAGTATTTT. The sequence is built from TRBV7-7 and TRBJ2-3; confidence is insufficient to name the D gene. CDR1 and CDR2 are read off the germline V gene (reference sequence) as SSHAT and FNYEAQ. The CDR3 measures 13 amino acids from cysteine to phenylalanine. The sequence is cut down to CDR3 DNA, 39 bases in frame from base 1.